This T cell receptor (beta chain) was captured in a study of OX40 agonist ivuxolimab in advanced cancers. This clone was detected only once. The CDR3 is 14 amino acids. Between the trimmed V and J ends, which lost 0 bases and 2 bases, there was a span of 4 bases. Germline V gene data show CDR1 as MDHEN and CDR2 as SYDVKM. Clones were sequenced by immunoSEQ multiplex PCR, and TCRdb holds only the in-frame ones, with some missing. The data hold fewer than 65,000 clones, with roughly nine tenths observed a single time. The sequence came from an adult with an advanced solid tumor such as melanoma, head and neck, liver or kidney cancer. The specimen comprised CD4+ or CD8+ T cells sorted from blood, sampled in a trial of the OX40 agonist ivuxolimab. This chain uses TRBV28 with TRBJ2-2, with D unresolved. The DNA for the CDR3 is TGTGCCAGCAGTTTATGGGGAAACACCGGGGAGCTGTTTTTT. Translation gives CASSLWGNTGELFF.